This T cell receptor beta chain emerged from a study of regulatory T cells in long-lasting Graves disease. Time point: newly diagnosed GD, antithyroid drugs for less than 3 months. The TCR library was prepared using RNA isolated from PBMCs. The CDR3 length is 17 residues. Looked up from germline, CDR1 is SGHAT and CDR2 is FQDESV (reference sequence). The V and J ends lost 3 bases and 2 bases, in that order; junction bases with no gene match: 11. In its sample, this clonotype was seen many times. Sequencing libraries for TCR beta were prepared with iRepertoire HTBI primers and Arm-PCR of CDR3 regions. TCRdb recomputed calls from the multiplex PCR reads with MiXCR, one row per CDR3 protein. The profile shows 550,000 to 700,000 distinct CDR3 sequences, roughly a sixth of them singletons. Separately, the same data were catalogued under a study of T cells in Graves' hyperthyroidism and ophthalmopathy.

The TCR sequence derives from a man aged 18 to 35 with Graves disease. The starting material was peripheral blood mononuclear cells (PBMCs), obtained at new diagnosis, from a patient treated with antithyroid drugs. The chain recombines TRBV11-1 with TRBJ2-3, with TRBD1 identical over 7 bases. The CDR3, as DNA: TGTGCCAGCAGCTTGAACTCCGGGACAGTCCCCACAGATACGCAGTATTTT. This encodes CASSLNSGTVPTDTQYF.